The source of this TCR beta chain is a study of blood T cell repertoires in COVID-19. Turning to the study itself: The United States, Italy and Spain were the sources of the acute and convalescent COVID-19 samples. In each case, the material was cDNA or gDNA derived from T cells, B-cell-depleted T cells, or PBMCs.

This CDR3 spans 15 amino acids. V was trimmed by 0 bases and J by 10 bases, leaving 14 bases between them. Germline lookup yields CDR1 SGDLS and CDR2 YYNGEE. Authors' data handling: Nucleated cell counts were estimated from reference gene primer amplification. Produced via immunoSEQ multiplex PCR; TCRdb's table is partial and in-frame only. Clonal size and the V and J genes are those of that table, whereas D and trimming came from the DNA. The table shows some 240,000 clones, with 70% to 85% occurring only once. The specimen was peripheral blood. The chain joins TRBV9 to TRBJ1-6, with no clear D. The TCR sequence derives from a man aged 50 or older with active or convalescent COVID-19. The CDR3 here is CASSVGEGGRSPLHF. In nucleotides, the CDR3 is TGTGCCAGCAGCGTAGGAGAGGGAGGGCGATCACCCCTCCACTTT.